This T cell receptor (beta chain) comes out of a study of cytomegalovirus exposure and HLA in healthy donors. Findings and caveats of the study: Within a later analysis, the majority of CMV-associated TCR beta chains appeared HLA-restricted.

As for this clone: The antigen remains unidentified.

There are 11 residues in the CDR3. Germline loops: CDR1 MNHNY, CDR2 SVGAGI (reference sequence). The V end was cut by 5 bases, the J end by 5 bases, with 6 bases between. The PCR was carried out with 60 Vbeta primers and 13 Jbeta primers. The table came from immunoSEQ multiplex PCR; TCRdb's copy has only in-frame clones and leaves some out. This table holds 150,000 to 200,000 clones, roughly two thirds found once. Sequenced sample: PBMCs. V is TRBV6-6 and J is TRBJ1-2; D is uncertain. The origin of this receptor is a woman aged 18 to 35 in good health and CMV-seropositive. CDR3 in DNA: TGTGCCAGCAGTGTAGATTATGGCTACACCTTC. Translating it yields CASSVDYGYTF.